This T cell receptor (beta chain) appears in the sequencing data of a study of blood T cell repertoires in COVID-19. Study-level information: The study drew acute and convalescent COVID-19 samples from the United States, Italy and Spain. Nucleic acid was either cDNA or gDNA, and it came from T cells, B-cell-depleted T cells, or PBMCs.

Original methodology: Scientists estimated how many nucleated cells there were by amplifying reference gene primers. TCRdb's table, derived via immunoSEQ multiplex PCR, lists solely in-frame clones and lacks some. V and J calls plus clone size are reproduced from that table; the DNA served to infer D and trimming. The data show 91,000 or so clones, about 86% seen once. CDR3 length: 15 amino acids. With 3 bases clipped from V and 5 bases from J, the junction kept 2 bases outside the gene matches. Germline V CDR1 and CDR2: MNHEY, SMNVEV (reference sequence). The sample taken for sequencing was peripheral blood. The chain employs TRBV27 and TRBJ2-1; 12 bases align to TRBD2. This receptor was taken from a woman aged 55-75 years in a cohort sampled during active or convalescent COVID-19. CDR3 coding DNA: TGTGCCAGCAGTTTTGGACTAGCGGGACACAATGAGCAGTTCTTC. It specifies CASSFGLAGHNEQFF.